One and the same sample provided the 27 T cell receptor beta chains below, sequenced in a study of OX40 agonist ivuxolimab in advanced cancers. The method was immunoSEQ multiplex PCR; TCRdb's version includes in-frame clones alone and lacks a portion of them. The data contain 70,000 to 85,000 clones, 90% to 95% of them singletons. The source material was CD4+ or CD8+ T cells sorted from blood, sampled in a trial of the OX40 agonist ivuxolimab. These receptors were collected from an adult with an advanced solid tumor such as melanoma, head and neck, liver or kidney cancer.

CDR3 region: CASSLLNTEAFF. In DNA, the CDR3 is TGTGCCAGCAGTCTCTTGAACACTGAAGCTTTCTTT. This rearrangement joins TRBV6-1 to TRBJ1-1, with D unclear. Germline assignment: CDR1 MNHNS and CDR2 SASEGT. The V end was cut by 5 bases, the J end by 0 bases, with 4 bases between. This CDR3 has 12 residues.

This chain uses TRBV4-1 with TRBJ1-1; D is perhaps TRBD1 (5 bases). This CDR3 comprises 14 residues. V dropped 2 bases and J dropped 5 bases, with 12 bases sitting between them. Germline assignment: CDR1 MGHRA and CDR2 YSYEKL. The DNA of the CDR3 is TGCGCCAGCAGCCAATCGCAGGGAGGGACTGAAGCTTTCTTT. Its protein product is CASSQSQGGTEAFF.

This clone was picked up one time. This chain uses TRBV29-1 with TRBJ2-3, with 7 positions matching TRBD1. CDR1 is SQVTM, CDR2 ANQGSEA, per germline. The CDR3 covers 15 residues. V trimming: 3 bases; J trimming: 4 bases; junction bases outside the gene matches: 10. The CDR3 region is CSVDFGDSPSDTQYF. Written as DNA, the CDR3 is TGCAGCGTTGATTTCGGGGACAGTCCCTCAGATACGCAGTATTTT.

The CDR3 DNA is TGTGCCAGCAGCCAAGATGGGGAGGGGGCCTACGAGCAGTACTTC. It translates to CASSQDGEGAYEQYF. The chain joins TRBV4-2 to TRBJ2-7; maybe TRBD2 (7 bases). Germline V gene sequence: CDR1 LGHNA, CDR2 YNFKEQ. Trimming removed 0 bases at V and 2 bases at J, with 11 bases between. The CDR3 is 15 residues long.

The genes are TRBV9 and TRBJ2-1; tentative D call: TRBD2 (5 bases). Between the trimmed V and J ends, which lost 4 bases and 13 bases, there was a span of 15 bases. The CDR3 contains 12 residues. Germline V gives CDR1 SGDLS, CDR2 YYNGEE. CDR3 amino acids: CASSPNGEIQFF. In DNA, the CDR3 is TGTGCCAGCAGCCCTAACGGGGAAATTCAGTTCTTC.

This rearrangement joins TRBV9 to TRBJ1-1; TRBD1 is a possible D gene (6 bases). Trimming cost V 0 bases and J 5 bases, with 11 bases left between them. Germline CDR1 is SGDLS and CDR2 is YYNGEE. CDR3 length equals 14 residues. CDR3 bases: TGTGCCAGCAGCGTAGGGAGAAGGGGGACTGAAGCTTTCTTT. It encodes CASSVGRRGTEAFF.

The V call is TRBV27, the J call TRBJ1-1; D is uncertain. This CDR3 contains 13 residues. V dropped 9 bases and J dropped 1 base, with 12 bases sitting between them. CDR1 is MNHEY and CDR2 is SMNVEV in the germline V gene (reference sequence). CDR3 sequence reads: CASGPAGNTEAFF. The CDR3 region has the DNA TGTGCCAGTGGTCCCGCGGGGAACACTGAAGCTTTCTTT.

The rearrangement joins TRBV7-6 to TRBJ2-1, with unresolved D. Per the germline V gene, CDR1 is SGHVS and CDR2 is FNYEAQ. CDR3 length equals 15 residues. V gave up 0 bases and J gave up 0 bases, with 6 bases separating them. The DNA for the CDR3 is TGTGCCAGCAGCTTAGCGGAGAGCTCCTACAATGAGCAGTTCTTC. The encoded protein is CASSLAESSYNEQFF. Combining the CDR3 with reference TRBV7-6 and TRBJ2-1 gives the whole variable domain GAGVSQSPRYKVTKRGQDVALRCDPISGHVSLYWYRQALGQGPEFLTYFNYEAQQDKSGLPNDRFSAERPEGSISTLTIQRTEQRDSAMYRCASSLAESSYNEQFFGPGTRLTVL.

J is TRBJ1-1 and V is TRBV28; D perhaps matches TRBD1 (5 bases). This CDR3 is built from 15 residues. V was cut by 5 bases and J by 1 base, with 14 bases left in between. The germline V gene encodes CDR1 MDHEN and CDR2 SYDVKM. CDR3 sequence reads: CASSPPTEENTEAFF. CDR3 coding DNA: TGTGCCAGCAGTCCGCCGACAGAAGAGAACACTGAAGCTTTCTTT.

This clone was found a few times. V gene TRBV7-9 combines with J gene TRBJ2-2, with D maybe TRBD1 (6 bases). Per the germline V gene, CDR1 is SEHNR and CDR2 is FQNEAQ (reference sequence). Trimming pared 1 base from V and 7 bases from J, leaving 10 bases between. This CDR3 contains 14 residues. The CDR3 region has the DNA TGTGCCAGCAGCTTAGGGACAGAAATCGGGGAGCTGTTTTTT. Protein: CASSLGTEIGELFF.

As regards this clone: The same CDR3 is also encoded by other DNA sequences in this sample. The rearrangement links TRBV9 to TRBJ2-7; D unresolved. Looked up from germline, CDR1 is SGDLS and CDR2 is YYNGEE. V was trimmed by 4 bases and J by 3 bases, leaving 8 bases between them. This CDR3 contains 12 residues. CDR3 protein: CASSPSDYEQYF. CDR3 DNA: TGTGCCAGCAGCCCCTCCGACTACGAGCAGTACTTC.

The chain employs TRBV7-9 and TRBJ1-5; D is undetermined. The germline V gene has CDR1 SEHNR and CDR2 FQNEAQ (reference sequence). V was pared by 5 bases and J by 6 bases, with 14 bases between. There are 14 residues in the CDR3. The CDR3 DNA is TGTGCCAGCAGCGGAGGTAGGGCTGGTCAGCCCCAGCATTTT. As protein: CASSGGRAGQPQHF.

The genes are TRBV5-1 and TRBJ2-7; D unclear. CDR3 length: 12 amino acids. V gave up 2 bases and J gave up 7 bases, with 10 bases separating them. Germline V gives CDR1 SGHRS, CDR2 YFSETQ. The CDR3: CASSFPEPEQYF. CDR3 nucleotides: TGCGCCAGCAGCTTCCCGGAGCCGGAGCAGTACTTC. Combining the CDR3 with reference TRBV5-1 and TRBJ2-7 gives the whole variable domain KAGVTQTPRYLIKTRGQQVTLSCSPISGHRSVSWYQQTPGQGLQFLFEYFSETQRNKGNFPGRFSGRQFSNSRSEMNVSTLELGDSALYLCASSFPEPEQYFGPGTRLTVT.

The chain carries TRBV25-1 and TRBJ1-2, with D perhaps matching TRBD1 (5 bases). Trimming took off 3 bases at V and 5 bases at J, with 13 bases between the two ends. Germline-derived CDR1 and CDR2 are MGHDK and SYGVNS. The CDR3 extends over 14 amino acids. DNA for the CDR3: TGTGCCAGCAGTGATAGTGTGGCAGGGTATGGCTACACCTTC. This translates into CASSDSVAGYGYTF.

This clone was observed once. The genes are TRBV9 and TRBJ2-2; D not certain. The V end lost 0 bases, the J end lost 2 bases, and 5 bases lay between the germline ends. Germline loops: CDR1 SGDLS, CDR2 YYNGEE. The CDR3 is made up of 14 amino acids. CDR3: CASSVGGNTGELFF. CDR3 DNA sequence: TGTGCCAGCAGCGTAGGGGGAAACACCGGGGAGCTGTTTTTT.

This chain connects TRBV6-5 to TRBJ1-2, with D hard to call. The V end was cut by 2 bases, the J end by 1 base, with 8 bases between. The CDR3 is made up of 14 amino acids. Germline values: CDR1 MNHEY, CDR2 SVGAGI. The CDR3 coding sequence is TGTGCCAGCAGTTACAGGGCAATTAACTATGGCTACACCTTC. This encodes CASSYRAINYGYTF.

This clone was counted a single time. In DNA, the CDR3 is TGTGCCAGCAGCTTAAGTTTCTCGGGGGCAATAGGGGAGCAGTACTTC. Its translation: CASSLSFSGAIGEQYF. The chain uses TRBV11-3 and TRBJ2-7, with D perhaps assigned TRBD1 or TRBD2 (6 bases each). The germline V gene has CDR1 SGHNT and CDR2 YENEEA. V gave up 2 bases and J gave up 7 bases, with 21 bases separating them. CDR3 length equals 16 residues.

V usage is TRBV2 and J usage is TRBJ1-5; D ambiguous. V was pared by 8 bases and J by 6 bases, with 14 bases between. From germline, CDR1 is SNHLY and CDR2 FYNNEI. The CDR3 length is 13 residues. The CDR3 sequence is CASWATYGQPQHF. The CDR3 nucleotides are TGTGCCAGCTGGGCCACTTACGGTCAGCCCCAGCATTTT.

Details on this clone: At the DNA level, this CDR3 is encoded by other sequences in the same sample as well. The rearrangement joins TRBV28 to TRBJ2-1; 11 bases map to TRBD2. The CDR3 has 17 residues. The V and J ends lost 4 bases and 1 base, in that order; junction bases with no gene match: 6. Germline values: CDR1 MDHEN, CDR2 SYDVKM. CDR3: CASSSRLAGGSYNEQFF. The CDR3 DNA sequence: TGTGCCAGCAGTTCTCGTCTAGCGGGGGGTTCCTACAATGAGCAGTTCTTC.

The V and J genes are TRBV28 and TRBJ1-6; possible D gene TRBD1, 5 bases. The CDR3 has 11 amino acids. V gave up 3 bases and J gave up 18 bases, with 12 bases separating them. CDR1 is MDHEN, CDR2 SYDVKM, per germline. The CDR3 nucleotides are TGTGCCAGCAGTTTCACCGGGACCCCCCACTTT. Amino acids: CASSFTGTPHF.

The rearrangement links TRBV6-6 to TRBJ2-7; D gene ambiguous. Trimming left V 4 bases short and J 6 bases short, with 13 bases between. Germline assignment: CDR1 MNHNY and CDR2 SVGAGI (reference sequence). The CDR3 is made up of 13 amino acids. The DNA of the CDR3 is TGTGCCAGCAGTTCAAACTCTGGTGGCGAGCAGTACTTC. It codes for CASSSNSGGEQYF.

The chain links TRBV6-5 to TRBJ1-3; no clear D gene. CDR1 and CDR2 (germline): MNHEY, SVGAGI. Between the trimmed V and J ends, which lost 6 bases and 2 bases, there was a span of 5 bases. The CDR3 length is 12 residues. This chain's CDR3 is CASSSAGNTIYF. CDR3 sequence (DNA): TGTGCCAGCAGCTCCGCTGGAAACACCATATATTTT.

This sequence joins TRBV6-5 and TRBJ1-1; D perhaps matches TRBD1 (5 bases). CDR1 is MNHEY and CDR2 is SVGAGI in the germline V gene. With 4 bases removed from V and 4 bases from J, the gap between germline ends came to 16 bases. The CDR3 extends over 15 amino acids. CDR3 protein: CASSSSQGMGTEAFF. In nucleotides, the CDR3 is TGTGCCAGCAGTTCGTCTCAGGGTATGGGCACTGAAGCTTTCTTT.

The gene calls are TRBV7-9 and TRBJ1-5, with D possibly matching TRBD1 (6 bases). The ends were cut back, 5 bases at V and 5 bases at J, with 16 bases in the middle. CDR3 length: 15 amino acids. Looked up from germline, CDR1 is SEHNR and CDR2 is FQNEAQ (reference sequence). The CDR3 coding sequence is TGTGCCAGCAGCAATCGGGACATCGGCCATCAGCCCCAGCATTTT. Translating gives CASSNRDIGHQPQHF.

V is TRBV6-4 and J is TRBJ2-7; 10 bases agree with TRBD2. Germline CDR1 reads MRHNA; CDR2 reads SNTAGT. Trimming cost V 4 bases and J 3 bases; bases outside gene matches: 3. The CDR3 is made up of 14 amino acids. This CDR3 reads CASSGASGGYEQYF. DNA for the CDR3: TGTGCCAGCAGTGGGGCTAGCGGGGGCTACGAGCAGTACTTC.

The chain has TRBV27 and TRBJ2-2, with D maybe TRBD1 (5 bases). V was pared by 7 bases and J by 4 bases, with 13 bases between. This CDR3 contains 14 residues. The germline V gene encodes CDR1 MNHEY and CDR2 SMNVEV (reference sequence). The CDR3 loop reads CASTWGSFTGELFF. The CDR3 DNA sequence: TGTGCCAGCACATGGGGCAGTTTCACCGGGGAGCTGTTTTTT.

This chain connects TRBV7-8 to TRBJ2-3; possible D gene TRBD1, 6 bases. Germline V CDR1 and CDR2: SGHVS, FQNEAQ. Trimming pared 8 bases from V and 0 bases from J, leaving 21 bases between. The CDR3 covers 17 residues. CDR3 in amino acids: CASSFGDTGSSTDTQYF. The CDR3 DNA reads TGTGCCAGCTCATTCGGGGACACAGGATCTAGCACAGATACGCAGTATTTT.